A selection of T cell receptor beta chains follows, all from one sample in a study of radiotherapy plus CTLA-4 blockade in lung cancer. Method: immunoSEQ multiplex PCR; TCRdb's copy keeps in-frame clones and lacks some. The sample consists of 120,000 or so clones, roughly 80% of them appearing once. Specimen: peripheral blood, collected from a patient treated with radiotherapy plus ipilimumab. The receptor set was obtained from a human donor with non-small cell lung cancer who had a partial response to radiotherapy plus ipilimumab. Both conserved end residues are part of each CDR3. Each record gives: J gene, CDR3 length, V gene, CDR3 protein.

J gene: TRBJ1-4
CDR3 length: 15
V gene: TRBV27
CDR3 protein: CASSSWTGGREKLFF

J gene: TRBJ2-7
CDR3 length: 11
V gene: TRBV20-1
CDR3 protein: CSARKTYEQYF

J gene: TRBJ2-3
CDR3 length: 17
V gene: TRBV9
CDR3 protein: CASSVVETSSRTDTQYF

J gene: TRBJ2-7
CDR3 length: 17
V gene: TRBV7-8
CDR3 protein: CASSRRLAGTTSYEQYF

J gene: TRBJ2-4
CDR3 length: 18
V gene: TRBV9
CDR3 protein: CASSVRPSGSGGGNIQYF

J gene: TRBJ2-7
CDR3 length: 14
V gene: TRBV5-1
CDR3 protein: CASSFGQEANEQYF

J gene: TRBJ2-2
CDR3 length: 11
V gene: TRBV7-9
CDR3 protein: CASSPAGELFF

J gene: TRBJ1-2
CDR3 length: 15
V gene: TRBV19
CDR3 protein: CASSPFGQHNYGYTF

J gene: TRBJ2-3
CDR3 length: 16
V gene: TRBV6-5
CDR3 protein: CASSYSGLAGKDTQYF

J gene: TRBJ1-2
CDR3 length: 15
V gene: TRBV28
CDR3 protein: CASSSPGRASYGYTF

J gene: TRBJ1-5
CDR3 length: 12
V gene: TRBV28
CDR3 protein: CASSYPGHPQHF

J gene: TRBJ2-1
CDR3 length: 13
V gene: TRBV4-1
CDR3 protein: CASSQDTYNEQFF

J gene: TRBJ1-1
CDR3 length: 15
V gene: TRBV6-1
CDR3 protein: CASSIRWTGGTEAFF